Below, 25 T cell receptor beta chains from the same sample are listed, as sequenced in a study of control samples from healthy donors and cancer patients. Using immunoSEQ multiplex PCR, the repertoire was profiled, and TCRdb retains in-frame clones only, with some absent. The sample yields 150,000 to 200,000 clones, approximately 86% seen once. The source material was blood. The receptors were gathered from a young man in good health.

The genes are TRBV15 and TRBJ1-4, with 9 bases that match TRBD1. The germline CDR1 and CDR2 sequences are LNHNV and YYDKDF (reference sequence). The CDR3 is 16 residues long. V shed 2 bases, J shed 7 bases, and the junction held 8 bases outside the gene matches. For the CDR3, the DNA is TGTGCCACCAGCAGACCCCGGACAGGGGAATTTGAAAAACTGTTTTTT. Its translation: CATSRPRTGEFEKLFF.

This chain uses TRBV29-1 with TRBJ2-5; possible D gene TRBD1, 7 bases. Germline CDR1 is SQVTM and CDR2 is ANQGSEA. V lost 6 bases, J lost 2 bases, and 10 bases lay in between. CDR3 size: 12 residues. As DNA, the CDR3 is TGCAGCGTGACAGGGACTCAAGAGACCCAGTACTTC. This sequence encodes CSVTGTQETQYF.

The genes are TRBV24-1 and TRBJ1-1; D is ambiguous. The CDR3 has 14 residues. Trimming cost V 6 bases and J 3 bases, with 13 bases left between them. Germline CDR1 is KGHDR and CDR2 is SFDVKD. DNA of the CDR3: TGTGCCACCAGTCTGGGAGCCGGGGACACTGAAGCTTTCTTT. It translates to CATSLGAGDTEAFF.

The chain links TRBV24-1 to TRBJ2-7; possibly TRBD2 for D (6 bases). V shed 1 base and J shed 5 bases, with 8 bases lying between them. Germline CDR1 reads KGHDR; CDR2 reads SFDVKD. The CDR3 is 13 amino acids. CDR3 amino acids: CATSDFGGDEQYF. Written as DNA, the CDR3 is TGTGCCACCAGTGATTTCGGAGGGGACGAGCAGTACTTC.

The chain couples TRBV2 to TRBJ1-3, with TRBD1 as a possible D gene (6 bases). This CDR3 has 13 amino acids. Per germline, CDR1 SNHLY and CDR2 FYNNEI. V was clipped by 9 bases and J by 2 bases, with 11 bases between them. The CDR3 here is CARDSDTGNTIYF. The DNA for the CDR3 is TGTGCCAGGGACAGCGACACTGGAAACACCATATATTTT.

This chain connects TRBV5-1 to TRBJ2-5; D is unresolved. CDR3 length: 13 amino acids. Germline lookup yields CDR1 SGHRS and CDR2 YFSETQ. The ends were cut back, 0 bases at V and 3 bases at J, with 6 bases in the middle. CDR3 sequence: CASSLGFEETQYF. DNA for the CDR3: TGCGCCAGCAGCTTGGGGTTCGAAGAGACCCAGTACTTC. Full variable domain (remainder filled in from reference TRBV5-1 and TRBJ2-5): KAGVTQTPRYLIKTRGQQVTLSCSPISGHRSVSWYQQTPGQGLQFLFEYFSETQRNKGNFPGRFSGRQFSNSRSEMNVSTLELGDSALYLCASSLGFEETQYFGPGTRLLVL.

V usage is TRBV24-1 and J usage is TRBJ2-7; 9 bases fit TRBD1. The CDR3 totals 15 residues. Losses at the gene ends were 2 bases for V and 3 bases for J; bases not matched to a gene: 4. Looked up from germline, CDR1 is KGHDR and CDR2 is SFDVKD. In DNA, the CDR3 is TGTGCCACCAGTGATTCCCGACAGGGGGGCTACGAGCAGTACTTC. It encodes CATSDSRQGGYEQYF.

The chain carries TRBV7-9 and TRBJ2-7; no clear D. The germline gives CDR1 SEHNR, CDR2 FQNEAQ (reference sequence). V gave up 1 base and J gave up 6 bases, with 7 bases separating them. The CDR3 has 12 residues. CDR3 protein: CASSLVDFEQYF. For the CDR3, the DNA is TGTGCCAGCAGCTTAGTCGACTTCGAGCAGTACTTC.

The V call is TRBV6-2 or TRBV6-3, the J call TRBJ2-3; TRBD1 is a possible D gene (5 bases). Trimming pared 6 bases from V and 8 bases from J, leaving 21 bases between. The CDR3 is made up of 15 amino acids. CDR1 and CDR2 (germline): MNHEY, SVGEGT. DNA for the CDR3: TGTGCCAGCAGGCCTGCCAGGGTTGGGCGTCGTACGCAGTATTTT. It translates to CASRPARVGRRTQYF.

The chain carries TRBV29-1 and TRBJ2-2; D unclear. The CDR3 spans 13 residues. With 1 base removed from V and 3 bases from J, the gap between germline ends came to 6 bases. CDR1 and CDR2 (germline): SQVTM, ANQGSEA. CDR3 protein: CSVEGVYTGELFF. In DNA, the CDR3 is TGCAGCGTTGAAGGAGTCTACACCGGGGAGCTGTTTTTT.

This chain connects TRBV6-5 to TRBJ2-7; 10 bases align to TRBD1. CDR1 is MNHEY and CDR2 is SVGAGI in the germline V gene. This CDR3 has 16 amino acids. J lost 2 bases, V lost 4 bases, and 8 bases had no gene match. Written as DNA, the CDR3 is TGTGCCAGCAGTTCTCACGCGGGGACAGGGGCCTACGAGCAGTACTTC. Its protein is CASSSHAGTGAYEQYF.

V gene TRBV11-3 combines with J gene TRBJ2-2; tentative D call: TRBD2 (6 bases). The CDR3 extends over 16 amino acids. Germline V gives CDR1 SGHNT, CDR2 YENEEA. Trimming stripped 5 bases from V and 1 base from J, with 14 bases between. The CDR3 coding sequence is TGTGCCAGCAGCCTTGGGGGGAGTTGGAACACCGGGGAGCTGTTTTTT. This gives the protein CASSLGGSWNTGELFF.

The rearrangement uses TRBV7-2 and TRBJ1-6; TRBD1 is a possible D gene (6 bases). The CDR3 has 16 amino acids. The germline V and J ends were trimmed by 4 bases and 4 bases, with 14 bases remaining between them. Germline CDR1 SGHTA, CDR2 FQGNSA. CDR3 sequence: CASSSRQAPYNSPLHF. CDR3 bases: TGTGCCAGCAGCTCGAGACAGGCGCCGTATAATTCACCCCTCCACTTT.

The chain is built from TRBV7-9 and TRBJ1-1; D gene uncertain. The V gene lost 5 bases and the J gene lost 0 bases, with 13 bases spanning the gap. Germline-derived CDR1 and CDR2 are SEHNR and FQNEAQ (reference sequence). The CDR3 extends over 15 amino acids. CDR3 nucleotide sequence: TGTGCCAGCAGCCTAGTCGGGAGGCTGAACACTGAAGCTTTCTTT. Translated: CASSLVGRLNTEAFF. Combining the CDR3 with reference TRBV7-9 and TRBJ1-1 gives the whole variable domain DTGVSQNPRHKITKRGQNVTFRCDPISEHNRLYWYRQTLGQGPEFLTYFQNEAQLEKSRLLSDRFSAERPKGSFSTLEIQRTEQGDSAMYLCASSLVGRLNTEAFFGQGTRLTVV.

The chain employs TRBV15 and TRBJ1-5; D is undetermined. Germline V gene sequence: CDR1 LNHNV, CDR2 YYDKDF (reference sequence). V shed 6 bases and J shed 4 bases, with 13 bases lying between them. The CDR3 is made up of 14 amino acids. The DNA of the CDR3 is TGTGCCACCAGTTCCGTAAACCGAAATCAGCCCCAGCATTTT. Translating gives CATSSVNRNQPQHF. The variable domain in full, with the rest retrieved from reference TRBV15 and TRBJ1-5, is DAMVIQNPRYQVTQFGKPVTLSCSQTLNHNVMYWYQQKSSQAPKLLFHYYDKDFNNEADTPDNFQSRRPNTSFCFLDIRSPGLGDTAMYLCATSSVNRNQPQHFGDGTRLSIL.

This clone was observed once. This chain joins TRBV28 and TRBJ2-7, with TRBD1 matching over 10 bases. The CDR3 is 15 amino acids. The germline V gene encodes CDR1 MDHEN and CDR2 SYDVKM. Trimming removed 4 bases from V and 2 bases from J; junction bases left unmatched: 5. The CDR3 DNA sequence: TGTGCCAGCAGTTATGGGGACAGGGGCACCTACGAGCAGTACTTC. It yields the protein CASSYGDRGTYEQYF.

The chain has TRBV19 and TRBJ2-7; no clear D gene. Germline-derived CDR1 and CDR2 are LNHDA and SQIVND (reference sequence). V was clipped by 3 bases and J by 0 bases, with 9 bases between them. The CDR3 is 14 amino acids. This CDR3 is CASSIDTNSYEQYF. The CDR3 DNA is TGTGCCAGTAGTATCGACACCAACTCCTACGAGCAGTACTTC.

V and J are TRBV5-1 and TRBJ1-5, with 7 bases that match TRBD1. The CDR3 runs to 15 residues. Germline-derived CDR1 and CDR2 are SGHRS and YFSETQ. Trimming at V came to 1 base and at J to 3 bases, leaving 4 bases not matched to a gene. The CDR3 DNA is TGCGCCAGCAGCTTGTTCGGACAGGCCAATCAGCCCCAGCATTTT. Its translation is CASSLFGQANQPQHF.

V and J are TRBV30 and TRBJ2-3; 13 bases agree with TRBD2. The CDR3 runs 19 residues. The V gene end was trimmed by 1 base and the J gene end by 1 base; junction bases not matched to a gene: 11. CDR1 is GTSNPN, CDR2 SVGIG, per germline (reference sequence). The CDR3 sequence is CAWSGAGTSGVLGTDTQYF. In DNA, the CDR3 is TGTGCCTGGAGTGGGGCCGGGACTAGCGGGGTGCTGGGCACAGATACGCAGTATTTT.

The chain links TRBV12-5 to TRBJ1-2, with D uncertain. The germline gives CDR1 LGHNT, CDR2 FRNRAP. Trimming cost V 1 base and J 2 bases, with 17 bases left between them. This CDR3 comprises 17 residues. The CDR3 coding sequence is TGTGCTAGTGGTTTGGAAAATGGACGGACGATAAACTATGGCTACACCTTC. This encodes CASGLENGRTINYGYTF.

The V and J genes are TRBV23-1 and TRBJ2-6; no firm D call. TRBV23-1 carries the ORF label, with uncertain function. Trimming took 8 bases from V and 1 from J, leaving 9 bases between them. The CDR3 loop spans 14 amino acids. CDR3 amino acids: CASEIISGANVLTF. The CDR3 DNA sequence: TGCGCCAGCGAAATTATTTCTGGGGCCAACGTCCTGACTTTC.

This clone came up once. CDR3 coding DNA: TGTGCCTGGACCGACGGGAACACTGAAGCTTTCTTT. Residues: CAWTDGNTEAFF. This chain links TRBV30 with TRBJ1-1; the D is unclear. Looked up from germline, CDR1 is GTSNPN and CDR2 is SVGIG (reference sequence). The length of the CDR3 is 12 residues. Trimming took 4 bases from V and 1 from J, leaving 7 bases between them.

This clone was seen only a few times. CDR3 in amino acids: CASSRASGGHNEQFF. The CDR3, as DNA: TGTGCCAGCAGCCGGGCTAGCGGGGGACACAATGAGCAGTTCTTC. The chain combines TRBV7-9 with TRBJ2-1; 10 bases are a match to TRBD2. The CDR3 extends over 15 amino acids. CDR1 SEHNR and CDR2 FQNEAQ come from the germline V gene (reference sequence). V lost 5 bases to trimming and J lost 5 bases; unmatched junction nucleotides: 6.

This chain joins TRBV6-5 and TRBJ1-3; maybe TRBD1 (6 bases). This CDR3 has 14 residues. Deletions cut 8 bases from V and 4 bases from J, with 15 bases between. Germline CDR1 and CDR2: MNHEY and SVGAGI. DNA of the CDR3: TGTGCCAGCGGGGACGGGGGCGAGGGAAACACCATATATTTT. As protein: CASGDGGEGNTIYF.

This sequence joins TRBV10-3 and TRBJ1-5; D ambiguous. This CDR3 region has 12 residues. The germline V gene encodes CDR1 ENHRY and CDR2 SYGVKD. Trimming left V 2 bases short and J 7 bases short, with 6 bases between. The CDR3 loop reads CAISEGRQPQHF. In DNA, the CDR3 is TGTGCCATCAGTGAGGGGAGACAGCCCCAGCATTTT.